The 9 T cell receptor beta chains given below trace back to one sample, sequenced in a study of tumor-infiltrating lymphocytes in oesophageal squamous cell carcinoma. Each CDR3 protein is one row after TCRdb ran MiXCR on the PCR reads. The repertoire holds approximately 9,600 distinct CDR3 sequences, with around three fifths as singletons. Specimen: esophageal tumor tissue. Every receptor here comes from a male donor with esophageal squamous cell carcinoma.

The V and J genes are TRBV7-3 and TRBJ1-1, with D perhaps matching TRBD1 or TRBD2 (5 bases each). With the DNA end fitting TRBJ2-2 better, the J assignment may be wrong. This CDR3 is built from 14 residues. The germline V gene encodes CDR1 SGHTA and CDR2 FQGTGA. CDR3 bases: TGTGCCAGCAGCGAGGGGTTCCACACCGGGGAGCTGTTTTTT. As protein: CASSEGFHTGELFF.

In its sample, this clonotype was seen many times. J is TRBJ1-4 and V is TRBV12-3 or TRBV12-4, with 10 bases identical to TRBD1. V was pared by 5 bases and J by 8 bases, with 8 bases of the junction left unmatched. The length of the CDR3 is 15 residues. The CDR3, as DNA: TGTGCCAGCAGTCCGGGGACAGGGGCGCGAGAAAAACTGTTTTTT. Translation gives CASSPGTGAREKLFF.

The chain joins TRBV7-9 to TRBJ2-7; 7 positions match TRBD2. Germline values: CDR1 SEHNR, CDR2 FQNEAQ (reference sequence). The V gene end was trimmed by 5 bases and the J gene end by 0 bases; junction bases not matched to a gene: 1. This CDR3 has 13 residues. CDR3 sequence (DNA): TGTGCCAGCAGCAGCGGGGACTCCTACGAGCAGTACTTC. Its translation: CASSSGDSYEQYF.

V usage is TRBV5-8 and J usage is TRBJ1-5; 8 nucleotides line up with TRBD1. V gave up 0 bases and J gave up 4 bases; unmatched junction bases: 12. This CDR3 is built from 18 residues. The germline V gene encodes CDR1 SGHTS and CDR2 YDEGEE. The CDR3 is CASSLVRTGTMTNQPQHF. In nucleotides, the CDR3 is TGTGCCAGCAGCTTGGTTCGGACAGGGACGATGACAAATCAGCCCCAGCATTTT.

The genes are TRBV6-6 and TRBJ2-4; 7 bases match TRBD1. Germline values: CDR1 MNHNY, CDR2 SVGAGI (reference sequence). There are 16 residues in the CDR3. V was pared by 5 bases and J by 0 bases, with 7 bases of the junction left unmatched. CDR3 nucleotides: TGTGCCAGCAGTAGACCGGGACAGAGAGCCAAAAACATTCAGTACTTC. It encodes CASSRPGQRAKNIQYF.

This rearrangement joins TRBV27 to TRBJ2-3; D might be TRBD2 (5 bases). Germline V gene data show CDR1 as MNHEY and CDR2 as SMNVEV (reference sequence). There are 16 residues in the CDR3. The V end was cut by 4 bases, the J end by 0 bases, with 14 bases between. For the CDR3, the DNA is TGTGCCAGCAGTTCGAGAGCGGTTACTAGCACAGATACGCAGTATTTT. Translation: CASSSRAVTSTDTQYF.

The chain combines TRBV6-1 with TRBJ1-1; TRBD1 matches 8 bases. The better agreement between TRBJ2-2 and the DNA end casts doubt on the J call. This CDR3 is built from 13 residues. Germline CDR1 is MNHNS and CDR2 is SASEGT. The CDR3 bases are TGTGCCAGCAGGACAGGGGACACCGGGGAGCTGTTTTTT. This encodes CASRTGDTGELFF.

The V gene is TRBV7-6, the J gene TRBJ2-7, with TRBD1 matching 9 bases. V shed 4 bases, J shed 3 bases, and the junction held 10 bases outside the gene matches. CDR1 and CDR2 from the germline V gene are SGHVS and FNYEAQ. The CDR3 extends over 16 amino acids. The CDR3 region is CASSSCGQGPCYEQYF. CDR3 nucleotides: TGTGCCAGCAGCTCTTGCGGACAGGGGCCTTGCTACGAGCAGTACTTC.

The chain couples TRBV7-2 to TRBJ2-3, with TRBD2 matching 12 bases. The J call may be in error: the DNA end matches TRBJ2-1 better. There are 15 residues in the CDR3. Germline V gene data show CDR1 as SGHTA and CDR2 as FQGNSA. The CDR3 DNA reads as TGTGCCAGCAGCTTAACTAGCGGGAGGATCGATGAGCAGTTCTTC. It is translated as CASSLTSGRIDEQFF.